Reported below is one T cell receptor beta chain. Per the original methods: Reference gene primer amplification yielded estimated nucleated cell counts. Libraries were prepared by immunoSEQ multiplex PCR; TCRdb keeps only in-frame clonotypes and omits some of them. That table gives V, J and clone size, and the DNA gave D and trimming. Of about 120,000 clones listed, around 79% are singletons. This entry is derived from a study of blood T cell repertoires in COVID-19. As for the study in general: Material from acute and convalescent COVID-19 was sourced from the United States, Italy and Spain. The analysed material was cDNA or gDNA that came from T cells, B-cell-depleted T cells, or PBMCs.

CDR3 size: 14 residues. Per germline, CDR1 SEHNR and CDR2 FQNEAQ (reference sequence). Trimming took off 3 bases at V and 4 bases at J, with 12 bases between the two ends. The rearrangement uses TRBV7-9 and TRBJ2-5; D gene ambiguous. This TCR derives from a woman aged 80 or older with active or convalescent COVID-19. Source material: peripheral blood. Here the CDR3 reads CASSFNGAAETQYF. CDR3 sequence (DNA): TGTGCCAGCAGCTTCAACGGCGCGGCAGAGACCCAGTACTTC.